This T cell receptor beta chain was identified in a study of blood T cell repertoires in COVID-19. Turning to the study itself: Donors in the United States, Italy and Spain gave samples during acute or convalescent COVID-19. PBMCs, B-cell-depleted T cells, or T cells were the source of the cDNA or gDNA that made up the material.

The authors' processing: Reference gene primers were amplified, and this amplification served to estimate nucleated cell counts. The data were produced by immunoSEQ multiplex PCR, yet TCRdb's version contains in-frame clones alone and is incomplete. D and trimming were read from the DNA, whereas the V and J calls and clone size are those reported in that table. Found here are some 77,000 clones, about 82% of them singletons; the top ten hold roughly 1.9%. V lost 5 bases and J lost 0, with 14 bases in between. This CDR3 has 15 residues. Germline loops: CDR1 SGHAT, CDR2 FQNNGV. The J gene is TRBJ2-7, the V gene TRBV11-2; a weak D match, TRBD1 (5 bases). This TCR derives from a woman aged 60-75 years with acute or convalescent COVID-19. The sample consisted of peripheral blood. The CDR3 DNA reads as TGTGCCAGCAGCATTACCGACAGCTACTCCTACGAGCAGTACTTC. Translation gives CASSITDSYSYEQYF.